Below are 16 T cell receptor beta chains sequenced from a single sample in a study of cytomegalovirus exposure and HLA in healthy donors. With 60 Vbeta and 13 Jbeta primers, the PCR was carried out. Profiled with immunoSEQ multiplex PCR; TCRdb holds only in-frame clones, not every one. This sample's table has about 39,000 clones. Sequencing was performed on PBMCs. The source is a male donor in good health and CMV-seronegative.

The chain is built from TRBV6-1 and TRBJ1-5, with 9 bases fitting TRBD1. This CDR3 has 13 amino acids. V lost 8 bases, J lost 6 bases, and 5 bases stayed unmatched. Germline loops: CDR1 MNHNS, CDR2 SASEGT. CDR3 region: CASWRQGGQPQHF. DNA for the CDR3: TGTGCCAGCTGGCGACAGGGGGGTCAGCCCCAGCATTTT.

The chain couples TRBV6-1 to TRBJ2-3, with 7 bases identical to TRBD2. This CDR3 has 14 amino acids. Trimming removed 3 bases from V and 4 bases from J; junction bases left unmatched: 4. CDR1 is MNHNS, CDR2 SASEGT, per germline. Here the CDR3 DNA reads TGTGCCAGCAGTGAGGGGAGGGGCTCAGATACGCAGTATTTT. Translated, it gives CASSEGRGSDTQYF.

The chain links TRBV7-6 to TRBJ2-5; D is perhaps TRBD2 (6 bases). The J call is uncertain, as TRBJ2-7 better fits the DNA end. CDR1 SGHVS and CDR2 FNYEAQ come from the germline V gene. The CDR3 is made up of 14 amino acids. The CDR3 sequence: CASSSLGLPYEQYF. CDR3 DNA: TGTGCCAGCAGCTCCCTGGGACTCCCCTACGAGCAGTACTTC.

The V gene is TRBV2, the J gene TRBJ2-2, with D uncertain. Trimming pared 2 bases from V and 4 bases from J, leaving 11 bases between. Germline CDR1 and CDR2: SNHLY and FYNNEI. This CDR3 region has 15 residues. The CDR3 protein is CASSENSLVTGELFF. In DNA form, the CDR3 reads TGTGCCAGCAGTGAAAACTCGCTAGTCACCGGGGAGCTGTTTTTT.

V is TRBV4-1 and J is TRBJ1-6; tentative D call: TRBD1 (6 bases). Trimming pared 1 base from V and 10 bases from J, leaving 8 bases between. This CDR3 region has 13 residues. Germline V gene data show CDR1 as MGHRA and CDR2 as YSYEKL. This CDR3 reads CASSQAGGSPLHF. CDR3 DNA: TGCGCCAGCAGCCAAGCGGGGGGCTCACCCCTCCACTTT.

The chain links TRBV2 to TRBJ1-2, with TRBD1 identical over 7 bases. This CDR3 contains 14 residues. Losses at the gene ends were 6 bases for V and 8 bases for J; bases not matched to a gene: 12. Germline assignment: CDR1 SNHLY and CDR2 FYNNEI. CDR3 sequence: CASRGDSLFSGYTF. In nucleotides, the CDR3 is TGTGCCAGCAGGGGGGACAGCCTTTTCTCCGGCTACACCTTC.

The DNA for the CDR3 is TGTGCCAGCAGTGAGGGGACTGAAGATAACTATGGCTACACCTTC. This gives the protein CASSEGTEDNYGYTF. V gene TRBV6-1 combines with J gene TRBJ1-2, with D maybe TRBD1 (5 bases). Trimming shortened V by 3 bases and J by 1 base, and 12 bases separated the two germline ends. The CDR3 has 15 residues. The germline V gene encodes CDR1 MNHNS and CDR2 SASEGT.

The chain has TRBV5-5 and TRBJ1-2; D is undetermined. CDR1 and CDR2 from the germline V gene are SGHKS and YYEKEE (reference sequence). The CDR3 has 13 amino acids. Trimming removed 0 bases at V and 12 bases at J, with 15 bases between. The chain's CDR3 is CASSLVVKQKNTF. The CDR3 DNA reads as TGTGCCAGCAGCTTGGTAGTCAAACAGAAAAACACCTTC. Based on the CDR3 plus reference TRBV5-5 and TRBJ1-2, the full variable domain is DAGVTQSPTHLIKTRGQQVTLRCSPISGHKSVSWYQQVLGQGPQFIFQYYEKEERGRGNFPDRFSARQFPNYSSELNVNALLLGDSALYLCASSLVVKQKNTFGSGTRLTVV.

The chain combines TRBV7-3 with TRBJ2-1; 8 bases are shared with TRBD1. This CDR3 region has 16 residues. Trimming at V came to 3 bases and at J to 8 bases, leaving 12 bases not matched to a gene. Germline CDR1 reads SGHTA; CDR2 reads FQGTGA. CDR3 protein: CASSLLPGPGGDEQFF. Written as DNA, the CDR3 is TGTGCCAGCAGCTTGTTGCCGGGCCCAGGGGGCGATGAGCAGTTCTTC.

The rearrangement joins TRBV19 to TRBJ2-7; 7 bases match TRBD1. Germline CDR1 and CDR2: LNHDA and SQIVND (reference sequence). Unmatched junction bases numbered 6, after V lost 5 bases and J lost 2 bases. There are 14 residues in the CDR3. This CDR3 reads CASSFEGATYEQYF. CDR3 nucleotide sequence: TGTGCCAGTAGTTTTGAGGGGGCCACCTACGAGCAGTACTTC. The variable domain in full, completed from reference TRBV19 and TRBJ2-7, reads DGGITQSPKYLFRKEGQNVTLSCEQNLNHDAMYWYRQDPGQGLRLIYYSQIVNDFQKGDIAEGYSVSREKKESFPLTVTSAQKNPTAFYLCASSFEGATYEQYFGPGTRLTVT.

J is TRBJ1-4 and V is TRBV27; D unclear. CDR1 and CDR2 (germline): MNHEY, SMNVEV (reference sequence). The length of the CDR3 is 14 residues. V lost 2 bases, J lost 8 bases, and 12 bases lay in between. The CDR3 region is CASSLAGFREKLFF. DNA of the CDR3: TGTGCCAGCAGTTTAGCGGGGTTTCGAGAAAAACTGTTTTTT.

The chain employs TRBV6-4 and TRBJ2-3, with TRBD1 identical over 11 bases. With V trimmed by 4 bases and J by 4 bases, 1 base remained unmatched. This CDR3 has 14 amino acids. CDR1 MRHNA and CDR2 SNTAGT come from the germline V gene. In DNA form, the CDR3 reads TGTGCCAGCAGTGGGACAGGGGGCGCAGATACGCAGTATTTT. It specifies CASSGTGGADTQYF.

The chain is built from TRBV19 and TRBJ1-2; D is perhaps TRBD1 (5 bases). V shed 2 bases and J shed 0 bases, with 10 bases lying between them. Germline lookup yields CDR1 LNHDA and CDR2 SQIVND (reference sequence). The CDR3 is 15 residues long. The CDR3 protein is CASSILDTANYGYTF. The CDR3 bases are TGTGCCAGTAGTATACTGGACACCGCTAACTATGGCTACACCTTC.

The chain employs TRBV9 and TRBJ1-3; D ambiguous. The CDR3 is 12 amino acids. The germline V gene encodes CDR1 SGDLS and CDR2 YYNGEE. V was cut by 3 bases and J by 8 bases, with 9 bases left in between. The CDR3 loop reads CASSDEGYTIYF. The CDR3 DNA is TGTGCCAGCAGCGACGAGGGATACACCATATATTTT.

V and J are TRBV5-1 and TRBJ1-1; no reliable D call. The CDR3 spans 15 residues. Germline CDR1 and CDR2: SGHRS and YFSETQ. Deletions cut 9 bases from V and 2 bases from J, with 20 bases between. The chain's CDR3 is CATRAGPPSNTEAFF. In DNA, the CDR3 is TGCGCCACCCGAGCGGGCCCACCCAGCAACACTGAAGCTTTCTTT.

The chain links TRBV5-1 to TRBJ2-5; D is unclear. CDR1 and CDR2 (germline): SGHRS, YFSETQ. The CDR3 spans 12 residues. V gave up 3 bases and J gave up 5 bases, with 8 bases separating them. CDR3 DNA: TGCGCCAGCAGCTCCCGAGGTGAGACCCAGTACTTC. Translation: CASSSRGETQYF. Combining the CDR3 with reference TRBV5-1 and TRBJ2-5 gives the whole variable domain KAGVTQTPRYLIKTRGQQVTLSCSPISGHRSVSWYQQTPGQGLQFLFEYFSETQRNKGNFPGRFSGRQFSNSRSEMNVSTLELGDSALYLCASSSRGETQYFGPGTRLLVL.